The rows below give T cell receptor beta chains drawn from one sample of a study of cytomegalovirus exposure and HLA in healthy donors. Assay: immunoSEQ multiplex PCR; the TCRdb copy retains only in-frame clones and omits some. Here the sample spans 150,000 to 200,000 clones, approximately 90% being singletons. Sequenced material: PBMCs. The source of these receptors is a boy younger than 10 in good health and CMV-seronegative. Both conserved end residues are part of each CDR3. A D gene is named only where the DNA matches it firmly. Clone size is shown for a subset of rows, as once, few, many or a class of expanded clone.

D gene,clone size,V gene,J gene,CDR3 protein,CDR3 DNA
-,-,TRBV2,TRBJ2-4,CASSAGIVSKNIQYF,TGTGCCAGCAGTGCGGGGATAGTTTCCAAAAACATTCAGTACTTC
-,-,TRBV2,TRBJ1-5,CASSDSGTYSNQPQHF,TGTGCCAGCAGTGACAGCGGGACGTATAGCAATCAGCCCCAGCATTTT
-,-,TRBV7-2,TRBJ1-6,CASSLGLRGNSPLHF,TGTGCCAGCAGCTTGGGCCTACGGGGAAATTCACCCCTCCACTTT
-,-,TRBV5-6,TRBJ2-5,CASSLGGRRGETQYF,TGTGCCAGCAGCTTGGGAGGGCGTAGAGGAGAGACCCAGTACTTC
-,-,TRBV5-8,TRBJ2-5,CASSFTVDQETQYF,TGTGCCAGCAGCTTTACGGTGGACCAAGAGACCCAGTACTTC
-,-,TRBV18,TRBJ1-5,CASSPGRTSNQPQHF,TGTGCCAGCTCACCAGGTAGGACAAGCAATCAGCCCCAGCATTTT
TRBD2,-,TRBV5-1,TRBJ2-1,CASSQAGGYNEQFF,TGCGCCAGCAGTCAAGCGGGGGGTTATAATGAGCAGTTCTTC
-,-,TRBV28,TRBJ2-7,CASSSSSYEQYF,TGTGCCAGCAGTTCGAGCTCCTACGAGCAGTACTTC
TRBD1,-,TRBV5-1,TRBJ2-6,CASARRQGDSGANVLTF,TGCGCCAGCGCGAGGAGACAGGGGGACTCTGGGGCCAACGTCCTGACTTTC
TRBD2,-,TRBV2,TRBJ2-7,CASSELGRGGSEQYF,TGTGCCAGCAGTGAACTTGGGAGGGGCGGGAGCGAGCAGTACTTC
TRBD1,-,TRBV28,TRBJ1-2,CASADLTGRYGYTF,TGTGCCAGCGCGGATTTGACAGGGCGCTATGGCTACACCTTC
-,-,TRBV27,TRBJ2-1,CASWSGGSYNEQFF,TGTGCCAGCTGGTCGGGTGGATCCTACAATGAGCAGTTCTTC
-,-,TRBV27,TRBJ2-2,CASSPWGGRYTGELFF,TGTGCCAGCAGTCCGTGGGGGGGGCGGTACACCGGGGAGCTGTTTTTT
TRBD1,-,TRBV19,TRBJ2-1,CASSLTGGSYNEQFF,TGTGCCAGTAGTCTGACAGGGGGCTCCTACAATGAGCAGTTCTTC
TRBD1,-,TRBV2,TRBJ2-7,CASKPGTDYEQYF,TGTGCCAGCAAGCCCGGGACAGACTACGAGCAGTACTTC
TRBD1,-,TRBV7-2,TRBJ2-1,CASSPGQGRSNEQFF,TGTGCCAGCAGCCCGGGACAGGGGAGGTCCAATGAGCAGTTCTTC
TRBD2,-,TRBV28,TRBJ2-7,CASRKGTSGGSYEQYF,TGTGCCAGCAGGAAAGGGACTAGCGGGGGCTCCTACGAGCAGTACTTC
-,-,TRBV7-9,TRBJ2-7,CASSIRAGTYEQYF,TGTGCCAGCAGCATTCGCGCGGGAACCTACGAGCAGTACTTC
TRBD2,-,TRBV30,TRBJ2-7,CAWSALAGRGQYF,TGTGCCTGGAGTGCTCTAGCGGGACGAGGGCAGTACTTC
TRBD1,-,TRBV10-3,TRBJ1-1,CAIRPNMDRSRGNTEAFF,TGTGCCATCAGGCCAAACATGGACAGGTCGAGAGGGAACACTGAAGCTTTCTTT
-,-,TRBV11-2,TRBJ2-5,CASSSLPGEETQYF,TGTGCCAGCAGCTCCCTCCCAGGGGAAGAGACCCAGTACTTC
-,-,TRBV19,TRBJ1-1,CASSIARMAFF,TGCGCCAGTAGTATCGCCAGGATGGCTTTCTTT
-,few,TRBV5-4,TRBJ2-1,CASSLDSYNEQFF,TGTGCCAGCAGCCTCGACAGCTACAATGAGCAGTTCTTC
-,once,TRBV5-1,TRBJ2-7,CASRTADDYEQYF,TGCGCCAGCAGAACCGCCGATGACTACGAGCAGTACTTC
-,-,TRBV6-6,TRBJ1-2,CASSTSDRNYGYTF,-
TRBD1,-,TRBV25-1,TRBJ2-7,CASGDRAKPYEQYF,TGTGCCAGCGGAGACAGGGCAAAACCCTACGAGCAGTACTTC
-,-,TRBV29-1,TRBJ1-2,CSAGGGYGYTF,TGCAGCGCCGGGGGAGGCTATGGCTACACCTTC
-,-,TRBV30,TRBJ1-6,CAWNSNSPLHF,TGTGCCTGGAACTCGAATTCACCCCTCCACTTT
-,-,TRBV28,TRBJ2-7,CASSLYASSYEQYF,TGTGCCAGCAGTTTGTACGCTAGCTCCTACGAGCAGTACTTC
TRBD1,-,TRBV9,TRBJ2-1,CASSVATGGYEQFF,TGTGCCAGCAGCGTTGCGACAGGGGGCTATGAGCAGTTCTTC
TRBD1,-,TRBV7-2,TRBJ1-2,CASSLGGPGGTYGYTF,TGTGCCAGCAGCTTAGGGGGCCCAGGGGGGACCTATGGCTACACCTTC
-,-,TRBV7-9,TRBJ1-3,CASSHPGGSGNTIYF,TGTGCCAGCAGCCACCCGGGAGGGTCTGGAAACACCATATATTTT
-,few,TRBV2,TRBJ2-1,CASSSDYEQFF,TGTGCCAGCAGTAGTGACTATGAGCAGTTCTTC
TRBD2,-,TRBV30,TRBJ2-4,CAWSSGSRSKNIQYF,TGTGCCTGGAGTAGCGGGAGTCGGTCCAAAAACATTCAGTACTTC
-,-,TRBV6-5,TRBJ2-7,CASSLTSHEQYF,TGTGCCAGCAGTCTGACTAGTCACGAGCAGTACTTC
-,-,TRBV18,TRBJ2-3,CASSPDRTDTQYF,TGTGCCAGCTCCCCCGACAGGACAGATACGCAGTATTTT
TRBD1,-,TRBV15,TRBJ1-2,CATRGQFYGYTF,TGTGCCACCAGGGGACAGTTCTATGGCTACACCTTC
-,-,TRBV19,TRBJ1-2,CASSVMGADYGYTF,TGTGCCAGTAGCGTCATGGGGGCGGACTATGGCTACACCTTC
-,-,TRBV6-1,TRBJ1-6,CASSEAQGSGNSPLHF,TGTGCCAGCAGTGAAGCCCAGGGAAGCGGGAATTCACCCCTCCACTTT
-,-,TRBV11-2,TRBJ1-2,CASSLAGAGYTF,TGTGCCAGCAGCTTAGCAGGGGCTGGCTACACCTTC
-,-,TRBV28,TRBJ1-1,CASRGSVQGITEAFF,TGTGCCAGCAGGGGGTCGGTGCAGGGAATCACTGAAGCTTTCTTT
TRBD1,-,TRBV30,TRBJ2-2,CAWASWGTANTGELFF,TGTGCCTGGGCCTCGTGGGGGACAGCGAACACCGGGGAGCTGTTTTTT
TRBD1,once,TRBV9,TRBJ2-7,CASSLRDREDNEQYF,TGTGCCAGCAGCCTTCGGGACAGGGAAGACAACGAGCAGTACTTC
TRBD2,once,TRBV6-1,TRBJ2-1,CASSERGLAGEGEQFF,TGTGCCAGCAGTGAGCGTGGACTAGCGGGAGAAGGTGAGCAGTTCTTC
-,-,TRBV5-1,TRBJ1-4,CTSSLSAAEEKLFF,TGCACCAGCAGCTTGTCGGCCGCGGAGGAAAAACTGTTTTTT
-,-,TRBV27,TRBJ1-1,CASMGQGVLNTEAFF,TGTGCCAGCATGGGCCAAGGGGTATTGAACACTGAAGCTTTCTTT
-,-,TRBV5-4,TRBJ2-1,CASSLEATYNEQFF,TGTGCCAGCAGCTTGGAAGCAACCTACAATGAGCAGTTCTTC
TRBD2,-,TRBV7-9,TRBJ2-5,CASSRVGREGRLETQYF,TGTGCCAGCAGCCGGGTCGGGCGGGAGGGCCGCTTAGAGACCCAGTACTTC
-,-,TRBV6-5,TRBJ1-6,CASSYRAGANSPLHF,TGTGCCAGCAGTTACCGGGCAGGGGCTAATTCACCCCTCCACTTT
TRBD1,-,TRBV28,TRBJ2-7,CASSLIGQGLYEQYF,TGTGCCAGCAGCCTTATCGGACAGGGCCTCTACGAGCAGTACTTC
-,-,TRBV28,TRBJ1-1,CASSFPVMNTEAFF,TGTGCCAGCAGTTTTCCAGTCATGAACACTGAAGCTTTCTTT
TRBD2,-,TRBV5-4,TRBJ2-7,CASSFGGGYEQYF,TGTGCCAGCAGCTTCGGGGGGGGCTACGAGCAGTACTTC
TRBD2,-,TRBV19,TRBJ2-1,CASSRAVYGGDNEQFF,TGTGCCAGTAGTAGGGCAGTTTATGGGGGGGACAATGAGCAGTTCTTC
TRBD2,-,TRBV9,TRBJ2-1,CASSASGSSYNEQFF,TGTGCCAGCAGCGCCAGCGGGAGCTCCTACAATGAGCAGTTCTTC
-,-,TRBV12-5,TRBJ2-3,CASGLEGARDTQYF,TGTGCTAGTGGTTTGGAAGGGGCTCGGGATACGCAGTATTTT